The clone carrying this TCR beta chain showed up many times. Antigen: not known. Sequencing libraries for TCR beta were prepared with iRepertoire HTBI primers and Arm-PCR of CDR3 regions. TCRdb re-analysed the multiplex PCR reads in MiXCR, keeping a single row per CDR3 protein. The table includes approximately 210,000 distinct CDR3 sequences, approximately 20% detected once. The time point: newly diagnosed GD, antithyroid drugs for less than 3 months. Construction of the TCR library relied on RNA isolated from PBMCs. As a group, patients came from one endocrinology department in Xi'an, China. This CDR3 is 14 amino acids long. Germline V gene data show CDR1 as SGHDN and CDR2 as FVKESK. V was pared by 5 bases and J by 5 bases, with 16 bases between. The data are from a study of regulatory T cells in long-lasting Graves disease. Study-wide points: Persistent Graves' patients showed less TCR diversity than newly diagnosed patients showed. Persistent disease preferred TRBV28, TRBJ1-2 and TRBJ2-5; new disease, TRBV20-1 and TRBJ2-1. Analyses excluded thyroid tissue, covering peripheral blood alone.

The receptor's source is a female donor with Graves disease. The rearrangement uses TRBV14 and TRBJ2-7; weak D call: TRBD2 (5 bases). The sequenced sample was peripheral blood mononuclear cells (PBMCs), obtained at new diagnosis, from a patient treated with antithyroid drugs. The CDR3 sequence: CASSFWPAGDEQYF. The CDR3 DNA sequence: TGTGCCAGCAGCTTTTGGCCCGCGGGCGACGAGCAGTACTTC.